This record looks at one TCR beta chain sequence and its context. Antigen specificity is unknown. This entry is derived from a study of shared clonotypes between healthy human individuals. Trimming pared 1 base from V and 0 bases from J, leaving 9 bases between. The CDR3 is 15 amino acids. Per the germline V gene, CDR1 is MNHEY and CDR2 is SMNVEV (reference sequence). Study-level points and caveats: The researchers took only blood, and tissue repertoires probably look different.

Participating donors were healthy, HIV-negative adults free of recent acute infections or vaccinations. This table comes from immunoSEQ multiplex PCR, and its TCRdb copy is limited to in-frame clones, with some not included. The repertoire holds about 680,000 clones, 72% seen once, with 1.5% to 2% in the top ten. This rearrangement joins TRBV27 to TRBJ1-1; D is uncertain. The TCR sequence derives from a woman aged 25 to 39 in good health. The sample comprised memory CD4+ T cells sorted from blood. The subset denotes: CD45RA-negative fraction. This CDR3 is CASSLLPGLNTEAFF. The CDR3 nucleotides read TGTGCCAGCAGTTTATTGCCAGGCTTGAACACTGAAGCTTTCTTT.